This record concerns one TCR beta chain sequence. Its antigen is still unknown. Between the trimmed V and J ends, which lost 2 bases and 2 bases, there was a span of 7 bases. The CDR3 sequence is 14 residues long. Per the germline V gene, CDR1 is MNHEY and CDR2 is SVGAGI. This sample is part of a study of graft-versus-host responses after intestinal transplantation. Only in-frame clones appear in the TCRdb table, and some are missing; sequencing was by immunoSEQ multiplex PCR. The sample includes about 97,000 clones, roughly 89% seen only once; the top ten take roughly 0.17%. This sequence was found in a human donor who was the organ donor for an intestinal transplant. The sample here was unstimulated CD4+ T cells sorted from spleen or lymph node cells, taken before transplant. J is TRBJ1-5 and V is TRBV6-5, with D possibly matching TRBD1 (5 bases). The CDR3, as DNA: TGTGCCAGCAGTTACAGGGGCGGCAATCAGCCCCAGCATTTT. Translating it yields CASSYRGGNQPQHF.